At least ten counts were recorded for the clone carrying this T cell receptor beta chain. As yet, its antigen is unknown. The sample belongs to a study of identical twins. Regarding the study as a whole: Cord blood beta clonotypes that were abundant carried fewer insertions, and memory repertoires showed no such trend.

TCRdb redid the calling of the 5' RACE reads with MiXCR, one entry per CDR3 protein. This repertoire shows around 250,000 distinct CDR3 sequences, about 13% found once; its top ten account for about 4.1%. Another study also made use of these data, one on yellow fever vaccine responses in identical twins.

The sequence was collected from a woman between 18 and 30 years old in good health. The sequencing input was memory (CD45RO+) T cells sorted from blood.

The CDR3 region is CSVEDWTSGTISYNEQFF. As DNA, the CDR3 is TGCAGCGTTGAAGATTGGACTAGCGGGACTATCTCCTACAATGAGCAGTTCTTC. The chain recombines TRBV29-1 with TRBJ2-1, with 12 bases lining up with TRBD2. From germline, CDR1 is SQVTM and CDR2 ANQGSEA. The ends lost 0 bases at V and 0 bases at J; junction bases unmatched: 6. The CDR3 runs to 18 residues.